These 16 T cell receptor beta chains originate from one sample sequenced in a study of blood T cell repertoires in COVID-19. TCRdb's copy holds only in-frame clones and misses some; the assay was immunoSEQ multiplex PCR. Among approximately 490,000 clones listed, roughly 90% were seen once. Sequences were obtained from PBMCs or T cells enriched from blood (not recorded which). These TCRs come from a woman between 18 and 30 years old who had recovered from COVID-19.

This sequence joins TRBV19 and TRBJ1-5; 7 positions agree with TRBD1. CDR3 size: 14 residues. The germline CDR1 and CDR2 sequences are LNHDA and SQIVND (reference sequence). The V segment lost 4 bases and the J segment 4 bases; nucleotides outside the gene matches: 4. The DNA for the CDR3 is TGTGCCAGTAGTAGGCCAGGGGGGAATCAGCCCCAGCATTTT. Translation gives CASSRPGGNQPQHF.

The V and J genes are TRBV5-1 and TRBJ2-5; 11 bases fit TRBD2. With 4 bases clipped from V and 4 bases from J, the junction kept 9 bases outside the gene matches. The CDR3 consists of 16 residues. Germline V lookup: CDR1 SGHRS, CDR2 YFSETQ. CDR3 residues: CASSLIPSGGRETQYF. CDR3 sequence (DNA): TGCGCCAGCAGCCTGATTCCTAGCGGGGGGAGAGAGACCCAGTACTTC.

As DNA, the CDR3 is TGTGCCAGCAGTGAACTACAGGGGGACTACGAGCAGTACTTC. Translation gives CASSELQGDYEQYF. V is TRBV28 and J is TRBJ2-7; TRBD1 matches at 8 bases. This CDR3 region has 14 residues. The V gene's germline CDR1 is MDHEN and CDR2 SYDVKM. V trimming: 5 bases; J trimming: 3 bases; junction bases outside the gene matches: 6.

The chain recombines TRBV11-2 with TRBJ2-5, with 8 positions matching TRBD2. With V trimmed by 5 bases and J by 3 bases, 5 bases remained unmatched. In germline, CDR1 is SGHAT, CDR2 FQNNGV. The length of the CDR3 is 14 residues. In nucleotides, the CDR3 is TGTGCCAGCAGCCCGGGGGGGGACAAAGAGACCCAGTACTTC. It translates to CASSPGGDKETQYF.

This chain uses TRBV12-3 or TRBV12-4 with TRBJ1-1; D remains unclear. V was pared by 3 bases and J by 3 bases, with 8 bases between. This CDR3 is built from 13 residues. CDR3: CASSFTRDTEAFF. In DNA form, the CDR3 reads TGTGCCAGCAGTTTCACTAGGGACACTGAAGCTTTCTTT.

The chain links TRBV11-2 to TRBJ2-5; 8 bases line up with TRBD2. CDR3 length equals 13 residues. The trim removed 6 bases at V and 5 bases at J, leaving 5 bases unmatched. The V gene's germline CDR1 is SGHAT and CDR2 FQNNGV. CDR3: CASSPGGAETQYF. The CDR3 DNA sequence: TGTGCCAGCAGTCCGGGAGGGGCGGAGACCCAGTACTTC.

This clone occurred a few times. This chain joins TRBV10-3 and TRBJ1-1; D call uncertain. This CDR3 comprises 11 residues. Trimming removed 11 bases at V and 11 bases at J, with 18 bases between. Germline CDR1 ENHRY, CDR2 SYGVKD. CDR3 amino acids: CASGREFGAFF. CDR3 sequence (DNA): TGTGCCTCAGGCCGAGAGTTCGGCGCTTTCTTT.

This sequence joins TRBV6-1 and TRBJ2-3; TRBD2 matches at 12 bases. The CDR3 is 16 residues long. Germline assignment: CDR1 MNHNS and CDR2 SASEGT. V shed 4 bases, J shed 1 base, and the junction held 3 bases outside the gene matches. The CDR3 protein is CASSGWTSGGTDTQYF. The CDR3 bases are TGTGCCAGCAGTGGGTGGACTAGCGGGGGCACAGATACGCAGTATTTT.

This chain joins TRBV9 and TRBJ1-1, with 7 nucleotides matching TRBD1. Trimming removed 3 bases from V and 5 bases from J; junction bases left unmatched: 1. Per germline, CDR1 SGDLS and CDR2 YYNGEE. This CDR3 is 12 amino acids long. The CDR3 loop reads CASSEGQTEAFF. The CDR3 DNA reads as TGTGCCAGCAGCGAGGGACAGACTGAAGCTTTCTTT. The full variable domain, in which reference TRBV9 and TRBJ1-1 provide the parts outside the CDR3, is DSGVTQTPKHLITATGQRVTLRCSPRSGDLSVYWYQQSLDQGLQFLIQYYNGEERAKGNILERFSAQQFPDLHSELNLSSLELGDSALYFCASSEGQTEAFFGQGTRLTVV.

The chain employs TRBV5-6 and TRBJ2-1, with D possibly being TRBD1 (6 bases). The CDR3 covers 16 residues. CDR1 and CDR2 (germline): SGHDT, YYEEEE. V lost 0 bases, J lost 7 bases, and 17 bases lay in between. The CDR3 region is CASSLALQGFSNEQFF. DNA of the CDR3: TGTGCCAGCAGCTTGGCGCTACAGGGATTTAGTAATGAGCAGTTCTTC.

This chain's CDR3 is CASSPPTGGWGEQYF. CDR3 nucleotides: TGTGCCAGCAGCCCGCCGACAGGGGGCTGGGGAGAGCAGTACTTC. The rearrangement joins TRBV28 to TRBJ2-7, with 10 bases fitting TRBD1. Trimming took 6 bases from V and 7 from J; bases not matched to a gene: 12. The germline V gene has CDR1 MDHEN and CDR2 SYDVKM. There are 15 residues in the CDR3. Full variable domain (outside the CDR3, taken from reference TRBV28 and TRBJ2-7): DVKVTQSSRYLVKRTGEKVFLECVQDMDHENMFWYRQDPGLGLRLIYFSYDVKMKEKGDIPEGYSVSREKKERFSLILESASTNQTSMYLCASSPPTGGWGEQYFGPGTRLTVT.

This chain joins TRBV11-2 and TRBJ2-7, with D perhaps matching TRBD1 (5 bases). CDR1 is SGHAT, CDR2 FQNNGV, per germline. Trimming took off 10 bases at V and 5 bases at J, with 24 bases between the two ends. This CDR3 spans 15 amino acids. CDR3 sequence: CATKQTAETTHEQYF. CDR3 DNA sequence: TGTGCCACCAAACAGACAGCCGAGACGACTCACGAGCAGTACTTC.

The CDR3 spells CASGLGLNQPQHF. For the CDR3, the DNA is TGTGCTAGTGGTTTGGGTCTTAATCAGCCCCAGCATTTT. This chain links TRBV12-5 with TRBJ1-5; D remains ambiguous. The V gene's germline CDR1 is LGHNT and CDR2 FRNRAP. This CDR3 has 13 amino acids. Trimming pared 1 base from V and 4 bases from J, leaving 5 bases between.

CDR3 bases: TGTGCCAGCAGCGAGAGGGTCGCCTCCTACGAGCAGTACTTC. Translating gives CASSERVASYEQYF. The V and J genes are TRBV5-4 and TRBJ2-7; D possibly corresponds to TRBD2 (5 bases). The CDR3 spans 14 residues. In germline, CDR1 is SGHNT, CDR2 YYREEE (reference sequence). V was trimmed by 4 bases and J by 0 bases, leaving 11 bases between them. Filled out from reference TRBV5-4 and TRBJ2-7, the complete variable domain reads ETGVTQSPTHLIKTRGQQVTLRCSSQSGHNTVSWYQQALGQGPQFIFQYYREEENGRGNFPPRFSGLQFPNYSSELNVNALELDDSALYLCASSERVASYEQYFGPGTRLTVT.

The chain couples TRBV19 to TRBJ1-1; perhaps TRBD1 as D (5 bases). Germline V lookup: CDR1 LNHDA, CDR2 SQIVND (reference sequence). CDR3 length: 14 amino acids. V lost 6 bases to trimming and J lost 4 bases, with 15 bases between them. CDR3 protein: CASSEGREVTEAFF. The CDR3 DNA reads as TGTGCCAGTAGCGAGGGGAGGGAAGTCACTGAAGCTTTCTTT.

The gene calls are TRBV6-4 and TRBJ1-2, with no clear D. Trimming shortened V by 9 bases and J by 8 bases, and 10 bases separated the two germline ends. This CDR3 contains 10 residues. From germline, CDR1 is MRHNA and CDR2 SNTAGT. CDR3 sequence reads: CASRALGYTF. CDR3 DNA: TGTGCCAGTAGAGCGTTAGGCTACACCTTC.